This TCR beta chain was captured by sequencing in a study of T-cell memory formation after mild COVID-19 (dated by TCRdb to about 2021). With respect to the entire study: TCR sequence clusters from the two donors were largely donor specific. T-cell clones expanding and contracting after mild COVID-19 in a couple of donors were tracked by longitudinal TCRalpha and TCRbeta repertoire sequencing. The cohort was made up of two young adult volunteers, one female and one male, who were previously healthy. The investigation overall reported the following: Clones contracting from day 15 to 85 had balanced CD4/CD8 phenotypes, while a second wave expanding from day 15 to 37 was biased towards CD4+. Some responding clones were found in pre-infection memory, which suggests that pre-existing cross-reactive memory T cells took part in the SARS-CoV-2 response. Whether the second-wave clones peaking on day 37 were SARS-CoV-2 specific was not confirmed. The study covered only a couple of mild cases, and larger cohorts including severe cases with pre-infection samples were considered necessary. Contracting CD4+ clones were found mainly in CM and EM memory subsets, while CD8+ clones were enriched in EMRA.

The CDR3 goes from the cysteine to the phenylalanine over 14 residues. Only the CDR3 portion is preserved as DNA: 42 bases, with reading frame beginning at the first base. V is cut by 1 base and J by 7 bases, and the space between the germline ends is 11 bases. CDR1 and CDR2 are drawn from the germline V gene (reference sequence): DFQATT, SNEGSKA. Ficoll-Paque density gradient centrifugation was used to isolate PBMCs. TCRdb shows the sequencer as Illumina NovaSeq 6000. cDNA libraries for TCRalpha and TCRbeta were prepared by 5'RACE using constant-segment primers, with sample barcodes and unique molecular identifiers added. RNA was extracted from every sample with Trizol reagent. Library amplification was performed in two PCR steps, and a second sample barcode and Illumina TruSeq adapters were introduced in the second step. Sequencing of libraries was performed on an Illumina NovaSeq with 2 x 150 bp paired-end reads. On the authors' methods: Demultiplexing of reads and collapsing into UMI-guided consensus sequences were performed with migec v1.2.7. Using mixcr v2.1.11, UMI consensuses were aligned to TRA and TRB V and J templates and then assembled into clonotypes. Expanded or contracted clonotypes were those called significant by both edgeR and NoisET, with noise models trained on biological replicates. For edgeR calls, the thresholds were a false discovery rate-adjusted p below 0.01 and a log2 fold-change of 1. As an exploratory analysis of dynamics, max-normalized trajectories of the 1000 most abundant clonotypes were examined by PCA with hierarchical clustering. The CD4 or CD8 phenotype of responding clones was assigned using the separately sequenced CD4+ and CD8+ repertoires. TCRdb reworked the public reads: Q25 trimming with fastp, MiXCR clone assembly, productive beta chains retained. Identical CDR3 proteins give one entry, which carries the most common genes and DNA. In this record, the V and J calls reflect TCRdb's handling and not the investigators' own analysis. The sample table holds 45,000 to 65,000 distinct CDR3 sequences, of which more than 9% were seen once. The top ten hold 1.2% of the sample.

About this clonotype: What antigen it recognizes has not been identified. No base qualities exist here, and no much larger clone lies one base off it.

Sequencing used PBMCs or a T cell subset sorted from them (not recorded which). This TCR was sampled from a man aged 18 to 29 who had mild COVID-19 (a few samples of this study predate the infection). The sample titles of this study are shuffled in the database, so cell type and time point are left out; the donor was told from shared clones. The chain couples TRBV20-1 to TRBJ1-6, with the identity of the D gene unclear. The CDR3 loop reads CSARAGSRNSPLHF. The nucleotide sequence is TGCAGTGCTAGAGCAGGATCCCGAAATTCACCCCTCCACTTT.